The 22 T cell receptor beta chains listed next were all sequenced from one sample in a study of blood T cell repertoires in COVID-19. The assay was immunoSEQ multiplex PCR, and TCRdb's table has in-frame clones only and misses some. The sample yields some 45,000 clones, 83% seen once. Source material: peripheral blood. The receptors were sampled from an older man in a cohort sampled during active COVID-19.

J is TRBJ1-1 and V is TRBV5-5; weak D call: TRBD1 (5 bases). Per the germline V gene, CDR1 is SGHKS and CDR2 is YYEKEE (reference sequence). The CDR3 runs to 13 residues. Trimming removed 5 bases from V and 4 bases from J, with 12 bases in between. CDR3 in amino acids: CASSFAGGTEAFF. CDR3 sequence (DNA): TGTGCCAGCAGTTTCGCCGGGGGCACTGAAGCTTTCTTT. Based on the CDR3 plus reference TRBV5-5 and TRBJ1-1, the full variable domain is DAGVTQSPTHLIKTRGQQVTLRCSPISGHKSVSWYQQVLGQGPQFIFQYYEKEERGRGNFPDRFSARQFPNYSSELNVNALLLGDSALYLCASSFAGGTEAFFGQGTRLTVV.

This clone was observed a handful of times. The gene calls are TRBV21-1 and TRBJ1-5; TRBD1, the D gene given by the table, was not confirmed from the DNA. TRBV21-1 is a pseudogene segment. This CDR3 has 17 amino acids. CDR3 in DNA: TGTGCCAGCAGCAGCCTAACACAGATTCGGCAAGGTCAGCCCCAGCATTTT. This gives the protein CASSSLTQIRQGQPQHF.

CDR3 loop: CASSPPRGTRKSGANVLTF. In nucleotides, the CDR3 is TGCGCCAGCAGCCCCCCCAGAGGGACTAGAAAATCTGGGGCCAACGTCCTGACTTTC. This chain joins TRBV4-1 and TRBJ2-6; TRBD2 agrees at 8 bases. The V gene's germline CDR1 is MGHRA and CDR2 YSYEKL. The CDR3 is 19 residues long. Trimming removed 4 bases from V and 1 base from J; junction bases left unmatched: 12.

In this sample, this clone turned up once. V gene TRBV6-5 combines with J gene TRBJ1-6, with D uncertain. Germline V gene sequence: CDR1 MNHEY, CDR2 SVGAGI. V was cut by 6 bases and J by 0 bases, with 9 bases left in between. The CDR3 is 15 amino acids. The CDR3 reads CASRLDLSYNSPLHF. The CDR3 region has the DNA TGTGCCAGCAGACTAGACCTCTCCTATAATTCACCCCTCCACTTT.

The chain joins TRBV27 to TRBJ1-1; D call uncertain. Trimming left V 2 bases short and J 4 bases short, with 8 bases between. This CDR3 comprises 13 residues. Per the germline V gene, CDR1 is MNHEY and CDR2 is SMNVEV (reference sequence). The CDR3 sequence: CASSLRGFTEAFF. The CDR3 DNA follows: TGTGCCAGCAGTTTACGAGGGTTCACTGAAGCTTTCTTT.

The V gene is TRBV5-1, the J gene TRBJ1-6; TRBD1 matches 7 bases. CDR1 and CDR2 (germline): SGHRS, YFSETQ. V was clipped by 4 bases and J by 6 bases; unmatched bases: 4. The CDR3 length is 14 residues. CDR3 protein: CASSPGQFNSPLHF. In DNA, the CDR3 is TGCGCCAGCAGCCCGGGACAGTTTAATTCACCCCTCCACTTT.

The gene calls are TRBV5-1 and TRBJ2-5; the D is unclear. Looked up from germline, CDR1 is SGHRS and CDR2 is YFSETQ. Trimming took 0 bases from V and 2 from J, leaving 5 bases between them. This CDR3 comprises 13 residues. As DNA, the CDR3 is TGCGCCAGCAGCTTGGTTAGTCAAGAGACCCAGTACTTC. This sequence encodes CASSLVSQETQYF.

The genes are TRBV5-1 and TRBJ2-1; 8 nucleotides match TRBD2. Germline V CDR1 and CDR2: SGHRS, YFSETQ. There are 15 residues in the CDR3. The V segment lost 4 bases and the J segment 6 bases; nucleotides outside the gene matches: 9. The CDR3 loop is CASSPAGTRSNEQFF. The CDR3 DNA is TGCGCCAGCAGCCCAGCCGGGACTAGGAGCAATGAGCAGTTCTTC. The full variable domain, completed using reference TRBV5-1 and TRBJ2-1, is KAGVTQTPRYLIKTRGQQVTLSCSPISGHRSVSWYQQTPGQGLQFLFEYFSETQRNKGNFPGRFSGRQFSNSRSEMNVSTLELGDSALYLCASSPAGTRSNEQFFGPGTRLTVL.

CDR3 nucleotide sequence: TGTGCCAGCAGCTTAGTGGGACTTTCAAACTCTGGAAACACCATATATTTT. Translated: CASSLVGLSNSGNTIYF. The chain links TRBV7-2 to TRBJ1-3, with a possible D match to TRBD1 (5 bases). Trimming removed 1 base from V and 0 bases from J, with 13 bases in between. Germline CDR1 reads SGHTA; CDR2 reads FQGNSA. The CDR3 consists of 17 residues.

The chain joins TRBV5-1 to TRBJ2-5; tentatively, D is TRBD1 (5 bases). The CDR3 consists of 14 residues. Germline V lookup: CDR1 SGHRS, CDR2 YFSETQ. Trimming shortened V by 1 base and J by 5 bases, and 12 bases separated the two germline ends. CDR3: CASSLNPGMETQYF. CDR3 DNA: TGCGCCAGCAGCTTGAATCCAGGGATGGAGACCCAGTACTTC.

The CDR3 coding sequence is TGTGCCAGCAGTGACTTATACACAGATACGCAGTATTTT. Its protein product is CASSDLYTDTQYF. The V and J genes are TRBV6-2 or TRBV6-3 and TRBJ2-3; D is uncertain. Between the trimmed V and J ends, which lost 5 bases and 2 bases, there was a span of 8 bases. This CDR3 has 13 residues. The germline gives CDR1 MNHEY, CDR2 SVGEGT.

The V and J genes are TRBV5-6 and TRBJ2-7; weak D call: TRBD2 (5 bases). The CDR3 totals 13 residues. Per germline, CDR1 SGHDT and CDR2 YYEEEE. V lost 2 bases and J lost 5, with 11 bases in between. CDR3 sequence (DNA): TGTGCCAGCAGCTTCGGTCTAGCTAACGAGCAGTACTTC. It specifies CASSFGLANEQYF.

This clone was recorded a few times. The chain recombines TRBV21-1 with TRBJ1-1; the D call of TRBD1 is as the table states it, not checked on the DNA. TRBV21-1 is assigned pseudogene status. The CDR3 has 12 residues. The CDR3 is CASSKWQTEAFF. The CDR3 DNA reads TGTGCCAGCAGCAAATGGCAGACTGAAGCTTTCTTT.

The CDR3 DNA reads TGTGCCAGTAGCCACGGACTAGCGGGAGTTGGGTCGGGGGCCAACGTCCTGACTTTC. Translation: CASSHGLAGVGSGANVLTF. The chain uses TRBV19 and TRBJ2-6, with TRBD2 matching over 13 bases. Germline V gives CDR1 LNHDA, CDR2 SQIVND (reference sequence). This CDR3 is 19 amino acids long. V dropped 6 bases and J dropped 4; count of bases not matched to a gene: 12.

This clone was observed a handful of times. The chain recombines TRBV2 with TRBJ2-7; D uncertain. The V gene's germline CDR1 is SNHLY and CDR2 FYNNEI. The CDR3 contains 13 residues. Trimming left V 8 bases short and J 4 bases short, with 15 bases between. The CDR3 coding sequence is TGTGCCAGCCACGGCGGCTCCAAGTACGAGCAGTACTTC. This gives the protein CASHGGSKYEQYF.

By share, this clone ranks as medium-sized (0.01 to 0.1%). V usage is TRBV19 and J usage is TRBJ2-2, with a tentative D call TRBD2 (5 bases). Per germline, CDR1 LNHDA and CDR2 SQIVND (reference sequence). The CDR3 is made up of 14 amino acids. Trimming removed 8 bases at V and 4 bases at J, with 14 bases between. The CDR3, as DNA: TGTGCCAGTGGCGAAGCTAGCCCCACCGGGGAGCTGTTTTTT. Protein product: CASGEASPTGELFF.

This clone showed up just once. This chain links TRBV7-9 with TRBJ1-2; 12 nucleotides line up with TRBD1. After removal of 5 bases from V and 6 bases from J, the junction contained 13 bases not matched to a gene. The CDR3 runs to 17 residues. Germline V gene lookup returns CDR1 SEHNR and CDR2 FQNEAQ (reference sequence). The DNA for the CDR3 is TGTGCCAGCAGCAGTTTCCCGGGACAGGGGGCGGCGGATGGCTACACCTTC. Encoded protein: CASSSFPGQGAADGYTF.

V usage is TRBV5-1 and J usage is TRBJ1-1; D perhaps matches TRBD1 (6 bases). The germline V and J ends were trimmed by 4 bases and 10 bases, with 17 bases remaining between them. In germline, CDR1 is SGHRS, CDR2 YFSETQ. This CDR3 region has 13 residues. This CDR3 reads CASSPDRSHGAFF. The CDR3 coding sequence is TGCGCCAGCAGCCCTGACAGGTCCCACGGAGCTTTCTTT.

The chain has TRBV7-2 and TRBJ2-4; D remains ambiguous. The V gene's germline CDR1 is SGHTA and CDR2 FQGNSA. V shed 5 bases and J shed 0 bases, with 11 bases lying between them. The CDR3 is 15 residues long. The CDR3 here is CASSPSPGAKNIQYF. The DNA for the CDR3 is TGTGCCAGCAGCCCCAGTCCGGGAGCCAAAAACATTCAGTACTTC.

This chain uses TRBV7-9 with TRBJ1-1, with 7 bases fitting TRBD1. The V and J ends lost 5 bases and 0 bases, in that order; junction bases with no gene match: 3. The CDR3 extends over 14 amino acids. Germline lookup yields CDR1 SEHNR and CDR2 FQNEAQ (reference sequence). The CDR3 protein is CASSPQGVNTEAFF. The DNA for the CDR3 is TGTGCCAGCAGCCCCCAGGGGGTGAACACTGAAGCTTTCTTT.

In nucleotides, the CDR3 is TGTGCCAGCAGCTTGGCCGCCGGGACTTACAATGAGCAGTTCTTC. This sequence encodes CASSLAAGTYNEQFF. V gene TRBV5-4 combines with J gene TRBJ2-1; a possible D gene is TRBD2 (6 bases). Per germline, CDR1 SGHNT and CDR2 YYREEE (reference sequence). With 0 bases removed from V and 4 bases from J, the gap between germline ends came to 11 bases. The CDR3 has 15 residues. Complete variable domain (other parts from reference TRBV5-4 and TRBJ2-1): ETGVTQSPTHLIKTRGQQVTLRCSSQSGHNTVSWYQQALGQGPQFIFQYYREEENGRGNFPPRFSGLQFPNYSSELNVNALELDDSALYLCASSLAAGTYNEQFFGPGTRLTVL.

V gene TRBV10-2 combines with J gene TRBJ1-2; D unclear. Germline-derived CDR1 and CDR2 are WSHSY and SAAADI. The CDR3 sequence is 14 residues long. The ends were cut back, 2 bases at V and 4 bases at J, with 11 bases in the middle. CDR3 in DNA: TGCGCCAGCAGTGAGAGTGGGCAGACCTATGGCTACACCTTC. Translation gives CASSESGQTYGYTF.